Described below is a single T cell receptor (beta chain) sequence and its context. The CDR3 loop spans 15 amino acids. With V trimmed by 6 bases and J by 5 bases, 5 bases remained unmatched. Germline loops: CDR1 MNHNS, CDR2 SASEGT. The data derive from a study of memory CD4+ T cells and cytomegalovirus serostatus. Using immunoSEQ multiplex PCR, the repertoire was profiled, and TCRdb retains in-frame clones only, with some absent. The profile covers about 61,000 clones, with 80% to 85% appearing a single time and around 0.9% taken by the ten largest. The sort gate was single viable CD3+CD4+CD8-CD45RO+ cells for memory CD4+ T cells.

Sequencing used memory CD4+ T cells from blood. This TCR came from an adult in good health and CMV-seronegative. V is TRBV6-1 and J is TRBJ2-1; 12 nucleotides align to TRBD2. Here the CDR3 DNA reads TGTGCCAGCAGGACTAGCGGGGGTATCGACAATGAGCAGTTCTTC. Translating gives CASRTSGGIDNEQFF.